This T cell receptor (beta chain) was retrieved from a study of blood T cell repertoires in COVID-19. Across the study: Sources were T cells, B-cell-depleted T cells, or PBMCs; the material itself was cDNA or gDNA.

Sequencing used immunoSEQ multiplex PCR; TCRdb keeps in-frame clones, though not all of them. The sample includes some 120,000 clones, roughly three quarters of them seen just once. Per germline, CDR1 MNHNY and CDR2 SVGAGI (reference sequence). V dropped 2 bases and J dropped 11 bases, with 12 bases sitting between them. This CDR3 has 12 amino acids. Sequencing used peripheral blood. The TCR was taken from a man aged 35-49 years with active or convalescent COVID-19. The genes are TRBV6-6 and TRBJ1-1; D unclear. CDR3 nucleotides: TGTGCCAGCAGTTACGGTGCCTACGGGGCTTTCTTT. This translates into CASSYGAYGAFF.